This TCR beta chain was sequenced for a study of blood T cell repertoires in COVID-19. Assay used: immunoSEQ multiplex PCR; TCRdb lists only in-frame clones, some missing. The repertoire has 250,000 to 400,000 clones, around 88% of them found once; the top ten carry approximately 1.8%. Per the germline V gene, CDR1 is SGHKS and CDR2 is YYEKEE (reference sequence). CDR3 size: 14 residues. V dropped 4 bases and J dropped 5 bases, with 15 bases sitting between them. The sequence was obtained from a woman aged 30 to 39 with COVID-19, enrolled during active disease. The sequenced sample was peripheral blood. The chain employs TRBV5-5 and TRBJ1-1; D may be TRBD1 (6 bases). This chain's CDR3 is CASSPGGRGTEAFF. CDR3 bases: TGTGCCAGCAGCCCCGGGGGGCGGGGTACTGAAGCTTTCTTT.